The 22 T cell receptor beta chains below come from one sample, sequenced in a study of T cell responses to AZD1222 COVID-19 vaccine. Sequenced by immunoSEQ multiplex PCR; TCRdb stores in-frame clones only, minus some. The data contain 130,000 to 150,000 clones, roughly 86% of them seen just once; the ten biggest clones take up 5.1%. Material: peripheral blood, obtained 28 days after the second AZD1222 dose. Receptors were obtained from an adult who received the AZD1222 COVID-19 vaccine.

This clone was recorded a few times. J is TRBJ1-5 and V is TRBV30, with D unclear. CDR1 and CDR2 (germline): GTSNPN, SVGIG (reference sequence). This CDR3 region has 13 residues. The V and J ends lost 0 bases and 5 bases respectively, with 8 bases between them. The CDR3 reads CAWSVGPYQPQHF. CDR3 DNA: TGTGCCTGGAGTGTGGGCCCATATCAGCCCCAGCATTTT.

V usage is TRBV13 and J usage is TRBJ2-1; D tentatively reads TRBD1 or TRBD2 (5 bases each). V was clipped by 5 bases and J by 1 base, with 21 bases between them. The CDR3 length is 18 residues. CDR1 and CDR2 (germline): PRHDT, FYEKMQ (reference sequence). CDR3 nucleotides: TGTGCCAGCAGCCCCGGGGACGGTATCTATACTTCCTACAATGAGCAGTTCTTC. Its protein product is CASSPGDGIYTSYNEQFF. Full variable domain (outside the CDR3, taken from reference TRBV13 and TRBJ2-1): AAGVIQSPRHLIKEKRETATLKCYPIPRHDTVYWYQQGPGQDPQFLISFYEKMQSDKGSIPDRFSAQQFSDYHSELNMSSLELGDSALYFCASSPGDGIYTSYNEQFFGPGTRLTVL.

The chain uses TRBV28 and TRBJ1-4; tentatively, D is TRBD1 (6 bases). The V gene's germline CDR1 is MDHEN and CDR2 SYDVKM. The CDR3 is made up of 15 amino acids. V lost 3 bases and J 7 bases, leaving 15 bases between the germline ends. This CDR3 is CASSFPQGSGEKLFF. The CDR3 nucleotides read TGTGCCAGCAGTTTCCCACAGGGCTCGGGTGAAAAACTGTTTTTT.

This chain links TRBV20-1 with TRBJ2-1; D is tentatively TRBD1 or TRBD2 (5 bases each). This CDR3 is 14 amino acids long. Germline CDR1 reads DFQATT; CDR2 reads SNEGSKA (reference sequence). V gave up 3 bases and J gave up 3 bases, with 12 bases separating them. Written as DNA, the CDR3 is TGCAGTGCTAGTACCGGGACGATCTACAATGAGCAGTTCTTC. Protein product: CSASTGTIYNEQFF.

The chain is built from TRBV4-1 and TRBJ2-1; TRBD2 matches at 8 bases. The ends lost 2 bases at V and 3 bases at J; junction bases unmatched: 3. Germline V gives CDR1 MGHRA, CDR2 YSYEKL. CDR3 length: 15 amino acids. For the CDR3, the DNA is TGCGCCAGCAGCCAAAGTCGGGGGGGCTACAATGAGCAGTTCTTC. Its protein is CASSQSRGGYNEQFF.

This chain uses TRBV19 with TRBJ2-1, with TRBD2 matching over 11 bases. Germline assignment: CDR1 LNHDA and CDR2 SQIVND (reference sequence). Losses at the gene ends were 5 bases for V and 7 bases for J; bases not matched to a gene: 10. This CDR3 region has 16 residues. CDR3 region: CASSPLAGGGRNEQFF. In DNA, the CDR3 is TGTGCCAGTAGTCCGTTAGCGGGAGGGGGTCGGAATGAGCAGTTCTTC. Together with reference TRBV19 and TRBJ2-1, the CDR3 gives the full variable domain: DGGITQSPKYLFRKEGQNVTLSCEQNLNHDAMYWYRQDPGQGLRLIYYSQIVNDFQKGDIAEGYSVSREKKESFPLTVTSAQKNPTAFYLCASSPLAGGGRNEQFFGPGTRLTVL.

The V gene is TRBV7-2, the J gene TRBJ1-5; 9 nucleotides match TRBD1. V was pared by 3 bases and J by 6 bases, with 6 bases of the junction left unmatched. The germline CDR1 and CDR2 sequences are SGHTA and FQGNSA. This CDR3 spans 15 amino acids. CDR3 sequence: CASSFQTGGGQPQHF. The DNA for the CDR3 is TGTGCCAGCAGCTTCCAGACAGGGGGAGGTCAGCCCCAGCATTTT.

The chain carries TRBV28 and TRBJ1-1; no clear D gene. The CDR3 contains 13 residues. The V end lost 5 bases, the J end lost 1 base, and 8 bases lay between the germline ends. CDR1 is MDHEN, CDR2 SYDVKM, per germline. The CDR3 DNA sequence: TGTGCCAGCAGTCTTACTCCGAACACTGAAGCTTTCTTT. Encoded protein: CASSLTPNTEAFF.

The sample holds many counts of this clone. This sequence joins TRBV6-5 and TRBJ2-7; the D is unclear. Trimming took off 10 bases at V and 2 bases at J, with 12 bases between the two ends. Looked up from germline, CDR1 is MNHEY and CDR2 is SVGAGI. The CDR3 runs to 12 residues. DNA for the CDR3: TGTGCCACCTTCGACGGAGCCTACGAGCAGTACTTC. Protein product: CATFDGAYEQYF.

The DNA for the CDR3 is TGTGCCTGGAGTGTACAATCAGGACAGCCCCAGCATTTT. Amino acid sequence: CAWSVQSGQPQHF. The rearrangement uses TRBV30 and TRBJ1-5; D is unresolved. There are 13 residues in the CDR3. V lost 0 bases and J 7 bases, leaving 10 bases between the germline ends. Per the germline V gene, CDR1 is GTSNPN and CDR2 is SVGIG (reference sequence).

This clone has only a few counts. Distinct nucleotide sequences in the sample also encode this CDR3. The chain is built from TRBV7-9 and TRBJ2-7; D is ambiguous. The CDR3 loop spans 15 amino acids. V was pared by 5 bases and J by 1 base, with 15 bases between. In germline, CDR1 is SEHNR, CDR2 FQNEAQ (reference sequence). CDR3 region: CASSPRVAYSYEQYF. In DNA, the CDR3 is TGTGCCAGCAGCCCCCGGGTAGCATATTCCTACGAGCAGTACTTC.

A few counts support this clone. This chain uses TRBV19 with TRBJ2-7; TRBD2 is a possible D gene (6 bases). Germline values: CDR1 LNHDA, CDR2 SQIVND (reference sequence). The ends were cut back, 6 bases at V and 2 bases at J, with 17 bases in the middle. The CDR3 covers 15 residues. The CDR3 DNA sequence: TGTGCCAGTAGCGCAAGTTCCGGGGGAACCTACGAGCAGTACTTC. Translated: CASSASSGGTYEQYF.

The chain employs TRBV4-2 and TRBJ1-1; no definite D call. Trimming cost V 0 bases and J 1 base, with 15 bases left between them. CDR3 length: 17 amino acids. CDR1 and CDR2 (germline): LGHNA, YNFKEQ. CDR3: CASSQESLGRENTEAFF. DNA for the CDR3: TGTGCCAGCAGCCAAGAATCATTAGGGCGGGAGAACACTGAAGCTTTCTTT.

About this clone itself: The sample has other DNA sequences that encode this CDR3 too. This chain uses TRBV30 with TRBJ1-6; D remains unclear. Per the germline V gene, CDR1 is GTSNPN and CDR2 is SVGIG (reference sequence). Trimming shortened V by 0 bases and J by 0 bases, and 6 bases separated the two germline ends. The CDR3 runs to 15 residues. CDR3 in DNA: TGTGCCTGGAGTGTACGGGGCTCCTATAATTCACCCCTCCACTTT. It specifies CAWSVRGSYNSPLHF.

CDR3 residues: CASSVESQETQYF. CDR3 in DNA: TGTGCCAGCAGCGTAGAATCGCAAGAGACCCAGTACTTC. The chain has TRBV9 and TRBJ2-5; D not certain. The CDR3 is made up of 13 amino acids. CDR1 is SGDLS, CDR2 YYNGEE, per germline. V lost 0 bases and J lost 2, with 5 bases in between.

This clone was picked up one time. The genes are TRBV5-3 and TRBJ2-4; D possibly corresponds to TRBD2 (7 bases). TRBV5-3 is given ORF status, its function remaining uncertain. V lost 0 bases, J lost 0 bases, and 22 bases lay in between. This CDR3 is built from 20 residues. The CDR3 DNA follows: TGTGCCAGAAGCTTGGATAGGGAGGGGGTACACGAATTAGCCAAAAACATTCAGTACTTC. Encoded protein: CARSLDREGVHELAKNIQYF.

The chain links TRBV5-8 to TRBJ2-3, with 7 bases that match TRBD2. V shed 1 base and J 6 bases; nucleotides not matched to a gene: 8. Germline loops: CDR1 SGHTS, CDR2 YDEGEE. This CDR3 comprises 15 residues. The DNA of the CDR3 is TGTGCCAGCAGCTTGTTTGGCGGGAGTGGGGATACGCAGTATTTT. This codes for CASSLFGGSGDTQYF. Variable domain in full (rest from reference TRBV5-8 and TRBJ2-3): EAGVTQSPTHLIKTRGQQATLRCSPISGHTSVYWYQQALGLGLQFLLWYDEGEERNRGNFPPRFSGRQFPNYSSELNVNALELEDSALYLCASSLFGGSGDTQYFGPGTRLTVL.

The chain is built from TRBV21-1 and TRBJ2-2; the table's D call TRBD2 went unverified against the DNA. TRBV21-1 is described as a pseudogene. CDR3 length equals 18 residues. CDR3 coding DNA: TGTGCCAGCAGCAAAGAGGGTAGCGGGGGGCTTCACACCGGGGAGCTGTTTTTT. As protein: CASSKEGSGGLHTGELFF.

In this sample, this clone turned up once. The chain has TRBV27 and TRBJ1-1, with D possibly TRBD1 on 5 matching bases. Trimming removed 5 bases from V and 4 bases from J, with 14 bases in between. CDR1 and CDR2 (germline): MNHEY, SMNVEV (reference sequence). The CDR3 length is 14 residues. The CDR3 DNA follows: TGTGCCAGCAGTCCCAGGGTCGGGATCACTGAAGCTTTCTTT. Translating it yields CASSPRVGITEAFF.

The count of this clone is one. V is TRBV6-5 and J is TRBJ2-6; no definite D call. The V and J ends lost 8 bases and 1 base respectively, with 0 bases between them. The germline V gene encodes CDR1 MNHEY and CDR2 SVGAGI. The CDR3 has 11 residues. This CDR3 is CASSGANVLTF. The CDR3 coding sequence is TGTGCCAGCTCTGGGGCCAACGTCCTGACTTTC.

The gene calls are TRBV6-5 and TRBJ2-7; the match to TRBD1 covers 9 bases. CDR3 size: 14 residues. From germline, CDR1 is MNHEY and CDR2 SVGAGI. With 5 bases clipped from V and 5 bases from J, the junction kept 7 bases outside the gene matches. CDR3 sequence (DNA): TGTGCCAGCAGTCTCCTGACAGGGGGAGACGAGCAGTACTTC. Amino acids: CASSLLTGGDEQYF.

The V and J genes are TRBV27 and TRBJ1-2; the D gene is possibly TRBD1 (6 bases). Germline lookup yields CDR1 MNHEY and CDR2 SMNVEV (reference sequence). The CDR3 has 15 residues. Trimming cost V 5 bases and J 3 bases, with 16 bases left between them. This chain's CDR3 is CASSPIPTGYYGYTF. For the CDR3, the DNA is TGTGCCAGCAGTCCTATCCCCACAGGGTACTATGGCTACACCTTC.